The clone carrying this T cell receptor (beta chain) was counted many times. Its antigen is not identified. Time point meaning: pre-sensitization, week 0. Treatment indicated: therapeutic diphenylcyclopropenone sensitization with weekly scalp DPC. Before extraction, the whole blood was not fractionated, and total RNA was taken from it. The data were obtained in a study of human T cells and chemical hapten exposure. Study-wide background: Patch tests containing 0.01% DPC, applied to the upper back, were read at 6 days. Study-level points and caveats: Expanded TCRs grouped into significantly more large CDR3 similarity clusters than controls produced. TCRs whose frequency exceeded 1 in 1000 remained the same following DPC sensitization.

TCRdb independently ran MiXCR on the RACE reads; one entry per CDR3 protein. The sample records roughly 100,000 distinct CDR3 sequences, less than 15% being singletons. Germline assignment: CDR1 SQVTM and CDR2 ANQGSEA. This CDR3 is 13 amino acids long. V lost 0 bases and J lost 3, with 5 bases in between. The chain has TRBV29-1 and TRBJ1-4, with D hard to call. The sample consisted of whole blood, taken in connection with sensitization to the hapten diphenylcyclopropenone (DPC). This TCR was sampled from a woman in her forties or fifties with alopecia areata. Some clones in this sample may be carry-over from other donors' samples. The CDR3 DNA is TGCAGCGTTGAAGACACAGCTAATGAAAAACTGTTTTTT. It yields the protein CSVEDTANEKLFF.